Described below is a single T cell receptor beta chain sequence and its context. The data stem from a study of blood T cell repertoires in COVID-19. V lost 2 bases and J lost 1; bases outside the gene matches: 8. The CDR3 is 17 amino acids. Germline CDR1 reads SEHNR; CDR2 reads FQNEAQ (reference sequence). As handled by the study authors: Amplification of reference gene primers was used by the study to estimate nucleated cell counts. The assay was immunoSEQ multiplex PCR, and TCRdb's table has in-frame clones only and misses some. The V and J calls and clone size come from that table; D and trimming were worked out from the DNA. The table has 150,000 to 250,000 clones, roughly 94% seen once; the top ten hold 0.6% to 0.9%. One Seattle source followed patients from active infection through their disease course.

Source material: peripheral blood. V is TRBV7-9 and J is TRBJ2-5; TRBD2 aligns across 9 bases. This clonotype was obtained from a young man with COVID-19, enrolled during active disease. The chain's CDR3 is CASSLIASSGAQETQYF. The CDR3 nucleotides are TGTGCCAGCAGCTTAATCGCGTCTAGCGGGGCCCAAGAGACCCAGTACTTC.